Included here is one T cell receptor (beta chain) sequence, with context. What it binds is not known. Germline is not matched at one junction end, which may reflect a read error. The table came from immunoSEQ multiplex PCR; TCRdb's copy has only in-frame clones and leaves some out. The top ten clones hold over 4% of a sample with roughly 60,000 clones, roughly 81% of them seen once. Indicated time point: week 23, last vaccination. Vaccination used 300 ug of mutant IDH1 20-mer peptide per dose, with topical imiquimod. The data were taken from a study of a mutant IDH1 vaccine in newly diagnosed glioma. Overall study findings and caveats: The vaccine induced immune responses, and these occurred in around 93% of patients.

Looked up from germline, CDR1 is LNHDA and CDR2 is SQIVND (reference sequence). The CDR3 length is 15 residues. This chain joins TRBV19 and TRBJ2-1; D might be TRBD2 (6 bases). This sequence was found in a man between 25 and 39 years old with glioma. The sequenced sample was PBMCs, obtained from a glioma patient whose treatment included an IDH1 peptide vaccine. CDR3 protein: CASSIGWDLTNEQLF. The CDR3 nucleotides are TGTGCCAGTAGTATTGGATGGGACTTAACTAATGAGCAGCTCTTC.